This TCR beta chain originates from a study of blood T cell repertoires in COVID-19. Study overall: COVID-19 samples collected from the United States, Italy and Spain covered acute and convalescent phases. PBMCs, B-cell-depleted T cells, or T cells were the source of the cDNA or gDNA that made up the material.

Germline V gene data show CDR1 as MNHNS and CDR2 as SASEGT. This CDR3 contains 17 residues. J gave up 8 bases and V 1 base, and 13 bases lay outside the gene matches. Per the study methods: Nucleated cell number was recorded as an estimate derived from reference gene primer amplification. TCRdb's table, derived via immunoSEQ multiplex PCR, lists solely in-frame clones and lacks some. V and J calls plus clone size are reproduced from that table; the DNA served to infer D and trimming. The sample has approximately 210,000 clones, roughly 84% seen once; the top ten hold under 2.5%. The V and J genes are TRBV6-1 and TRBJ2-5; 10 positions agree with TRBD1. This receptor was taken from a middle-aged man with active or convalescent COVID-19. Sequenced sample: peripheral blood. CDR3 residues: CASSEDYLGGQGFTQYF. CDR3 in DNA: TGTGCCAGCAGTGAAGATTACCTGGGGGGACAGGGGTTTACCCAGTACTTC.